The 25 T cell receptor beta chains given below trace back to one sample, sequenced in a study of neoadjuvant anti-PD-1 for oral cavity cancer. Clones were read by immunoSEQ multiplex PCR, and TCRdb kept only the in-frame ones, dropping some. The sample lists around 67,000 clones, roughly nine tenths seen once, with 2.5% to 3% in the top ten. Documented time point: after neoadjuvant nivolumab, at surgical resection. Here the sequenced sample was PBMCs, taken after nivolumab (anti-PD-1) treatment. The receptors were sampled from a person aged 35-79 years with oral cavity squamous cell carcinoma.

This chain connects TRBV5-1 to TRBJ2-1; D not resolved. This CDR3 has 13 residues. Trimming removed 2 bases at V and 5 bases at J, with 8 bases between. The germline gives CDR1 SGHRS, CDR2 YFSETQ. The CDR3: CASSLSLDNEQFF. The CDR3 DNA sequence: TGCGCCAGCAGCTTATCCCTTGACAATGAGCAGTTCTTC.

This sequence joins TRBV10-1 and TRBJ2-2, with 11 positions matching TRBD2. Germline-derived CDR1 and CDR2 are WNHNN and SYGVQD (reference sequence). The ends lost 4 bases at V and 0 bases at J; junction bases unmatched: 13. This CDR3 region has 20 residues. CDR3: CASSGGTSGLKTANTGELFF. In nucleotides, the CDR3 is TGCGCCAGCAGTGGAGGGACTAGCGGCCTAAAAACCGCGAACACCGGGGAGCTGTTTTTT.

The sample holds a few counts of this clone. This sequence joins TRBV6-1 and TRBJ1-4, with D unresolved. The CDR3 loop spans 14 amino acids. CDR1 MNHNS and CDR2 SASEGT come from the germline V gene. V was cut by 7 bases and J by 3 bases, with 12 bases left in between. The CDR3 is CASILGGSNEKLFF. The DNA for the CDR3 is TGTGCCAGCATCCTCGGCGGGTCTAATGAAAAACTGTTTTTT.

The V and J genes are TRBV19 and TRBJ2-3; 10 bases are a match to TRBD2. V trimming: 6 bases; J trimming: 4 bases; junction bases outside the gene matches: 4. The CDR3 has 14 residues. Germline loops: CDR1 LNHDA, CDR2 SQIVND (reference sequence). The CDR3 protein is CASRGLAWADTQYF. The CDR3 region has the DNA TGTGCCAGTAGGGGACTAGCGTGGGCAGATACGCAGTATTTT.

The V gene is TRBV6-1, the J gene TRBJ2-2; D call uncertain. V was cut by 1 base and J by 9 bases, with 18 bases left in between. The CDR3 is made up of 16 amino acids. Germline CDR1 reads MNHNS; CDR2 reads SASEGT. CDR3 coding DNA: TGTGCCAGCAGTGAAGAGGCGGCCCCTTCTTTCCGGGAGCTGTTTTTT. Translating gives CASSEEAAPSFRELFF.

The genes are TRBV19 and TRBJ2-1; D uncertain. CDR1 LNHDA and CDR2 SQIVND come from the germline V gene (reference sequence). V lost 2 bases to trimming and J lost 7 bases, with 18 bases between them. The length of the CDR3 is 16 residues. Here the CDR3 reads CASSIQRSRLLNEQFF. As DNA, the CDR3 is TGTGCCAGTAGTATACAACGGAGTAGGTTGTTGAATGAGCAGTTCTTC.

The chain combines TRBV5-6 with TRBJ2-1; 7 bases agree with TRBD2. Germline V gene lookup returns CDR1 SGHDT and CDR2 YYEEEE. The CDR3 has 17 residues. With 3 bases clipped from V and 4 bases from J, the junction kept 13 bases outside the gene matches. As DNA, the CDR3 is TGTGCCAGCAGCTCACCCGGACTAGACAGAAGTTACAATGAGCAGTTCTTC. Translated, it gives CASSSPGLDRSYNEQFF.

The count of this clone is one. V is TRBV10-3 and J is TRBJ2-2; D is unresolved. CDR1 ENHRY and CDR2 SYGVKD come from the germline V gene. V was shortened by 4 bases and J by 5 bases, with 14 bases between the two germline ends. The CDR3 length is 15 residues. CDR3 in DNA: TGTGCCATCAGTGTAGGGTGGCTTGGGACCGGGGAGCTGTTTTTT. Its protein product is CAISVGWLGTGELFF.

V and J are TRBV5-1 and TRBJ1-4; tentatively, D is TRBD1 (5 bases). The CDR3 contains 16 residues. Trimming removed 4 bases from V and 7 bases from J, with 20 bases in between. CDR1 is SGHRS, CDR2 YFSETQ, per germline. The CDR3 coding sequence is TGCGCCAGCAGCCCGGGACGACGGGGAGTAGGTGAAAAACTGTTTTTT. Translated: CASSPGRRGVGEKLFF.

V is TRBV21-1 and J is TRBJ2-7. TRBV21-1 is termed a pseudogene. CDR3 size: 14 residues. The CDR3 DNA reads as TGTGCCAGCAGCTGGGTGAATTGGAATTACGAGCAGTACTTC. Protein product: CASSWVNWNYEQYF.

The V and J genes are TRBV4-2 and TRBJ2-3; 7 positions agree with TRBD2. Germline V gene lookup returns CDR1 LGHNA and CDR2 YNFKEQ. J was trimmed by 5 bases and V by 4 bases; bases with no gene match: 12. The CDR3 has 16 residues. CDR3 coding DNA: TGTGCCAGCAGCCGACCGGGCGGGAGTGAGGAAGATACGCAGTATTTT. This encodes CASSRPGGSEEDTQYF.

The rearrangement joins TRBV10-1 to TRBJ1-2, with a tentative D call TRBD1 (6 bases). This CDR3 spans 18 amino acids. Deletions cut 3 bases from V and 0 bases from J, with 20 bases between. In germline, CDR1 is WNHNN, CDR2 SYGVQD (reference sequence). The CDR3 loop is CASSDLGGPLGPNYGYTF. The CDR3 nucleotides are TGCGCCAGCAGTGACCTGGGGGGCCCCCTGGGGCCTAACTATGGCTACACCTTC.

This sequence joins TRBV2 and TRBJ2-3, with 11 positions matching TRBD2. The germline V gene encodes CDR1 SNHLY and CDR2 FYNNEI. The J segment lost 8 bases and the V segment lost 0 bases, leaving 7 bases of the junction unmatched. There are 16 residues in the CDR3. CDR3 bases: TGTGCCAGCAGTGAAGCGCGTAGCGGGGGGGCTAGTACGCAGTATTTT. Translating it yields CASSEARSGGASTQYF.

The chain joins TRBV5-6 to TRBJ1-4; D might be TRBD1 (6 bases). This CDR3 has 14 amino acids. V was cut by 5 bases and J by 8 bases, with 16 bases left in between. Germline V lookup: CDR1 SGHDT, CDR2 YYEEEE. In DNA, the CDR3 is TGTGCCAGCAGGCTACAGGGCGGGGAAGAAAAACTGTTTTTT. Translated: CASRLQGGEEKLFF.

In its sample, this clone was seen a few times. The chain links TRBV6-5 to TRBJ1-2; D is uncertain. Trimming stripped 1 base from V and 8 bases from J, with 17 bases between. The CDR3 extends over 15 amino acids. Germline values: CDR1 MNHEY, CDR2 SVGAGI. The CDR3 nucleotides are TGTGCCAGCAGTTACTTTTCTGGCTTAAGTGCCGGCTACACCTTC. Translating it yields CASSYFSGLSAGYTF.

The chain carries TRBV2 and TRBJ1-5; TRBD1 matches 7 bases. Germline V gene lookup returns CDR1 SNHLY and CDR2 FYNNEI. V trimming: 4 bases; J trimming: 5 bases; junction bases outside the gene matches: 20. This CDR3 is 19 amino acids long. Written as DNA, the CDR3 is TGTGCCAGCAGTGGCTCAAAACCTCCGTACAGGGGCCTGGATCAGCCCCAGCATTTT. As protein: CASSGSKPPYRGLDQPQHF.

V usage is TRBV27 and J usage is TRBJ1-5; D gene unclear. CDR3 length: 14 amino acids. Germline loops: CDR1 MNHEY, CDR2 SMNVEV (reference sequence). V was clipped by 5 bases and J by 2 bases, with 10 bases between them. The CDR3 nucleotides read TGTGCCAGCAGTCGGAGTGGGGGCAATCAGCCCCAGCATTTT. Protein sequence: CASSRSGGNQPQHF.

V gene TRBV2 combines with J gene TRBJ1-1; D remains ambiguous. The germline CDR1 and CDR2 sequences are SNHLY and FYNNEI. The CDR3 sequence is 13 residues long. Trimming shortened V by 4 bases and J by 0 bases, and 6 bases separated the two germline ends. The CDR3 DNA reads as TGTGCCAGCAGTGGCAACCTGAACACTGAAGCTTTCTTT. Protein sequence: CASSGNLNTEAFF. The variable domain in full, completed from reference TRBV2 and TRBJ1-1, reads EPEVTQTPSHQVTQMGQEVILRCVPISNHLYFYWYRQILGQKVEFLVSFYNNEISEKSEIFDDQFSVERPDGSNFTLKIRSTKLEDSAMYFCASSGNLNTEAFFGQGTRLTVV.

The chain is built from TRBV5-1 and TRBJ2-2; 8 bases are a match to TRBD1. This CDR3 comprises 15 residues. With 0 bases clipped from V and 4 bases from J, the junction kept 2 bases outside the gene matches. CDR1 and CDR2 (germline): SGHRS, YFSETQ. Written as DNA, the CDR3 is TGCGCCAGCAGCTTGGGCACAGGGGGCACCGGGGAGCTGTTTTTT. Translation gives CASSLGTGGTGELFF.

The V call is TRBV5-1, the J call TRBJ2-3; D remains unclear. Germline values: CDR1 SGHRS, CDR2 YFSETQ. V was pared by 2 bases and J by 2 bases, with 15 bases between. The CDR3 length is 16 residues. CDR3 DNA: TGCGCCAGCAGCTTCAGGACCTACCGATTCACAGATACGCAGTATTTT. Translated, it gives CASSFRTYRFTDTQYF.

The chain uses TRBV5-6 and TRBJ2-4, with D unresolved. V lost 3 bases, J lost 0 bases, and 4 bases lay in between. The CDR3 runs to 13 residues. Germline-derived CDR1 and CDR2 are SGHDT and YYEEEE. Here the CDR3 DNA reads TGTGCCAGCAGCTCAATAGCCAAAAACATTCAGTACTTC. This translates into CASSSIAKNIQYF.

This chain links TRBV19 with TRBJ1-5; 11 nucleotides agree with TRBD1. The V and J ends lost 7 bases and 8 bases, in that order; junction bases with no gene match: 4. This CDR3 spans 13 amino acids. Looked up from germline, CDR1 is LNHDA and CDR2 is SQIVND (reference sequence). The CDR3 DNA reads TGTGCCAGTATGGACAGGGGGCTAGAGCCCCAGCATTTT. It codes for CASMDRGLEPQHF.

The chain carries TRBV5-1 and TRBJ2-2; TRBD1 is a possible D gene (6 bases). The germline CDR1 and CDR2 sequences are SGHRS and YFSETQ. V was pared by 3 bases and J by 3 bases, with 12 bases between. The CDR3 has 15 amino acids. The CDR3 sequence: CASSYGTSDTGELFF. In DNA form, the CDR3 reads TGCGCCAGCAGCTACGGGACATCAGACACCGGGGAGCTGTTTTTT.

The genes are TRBV7-8 and TRBJ1-3; a possible D gene is TRBD1 (5 bases). In germline, CDR1 is SGHVS, CDR2 FQNEAQ. The V gene lost 4 bases and the J gene lost 4 bases, with 17 bases spanning the gap. There are 16 residues in the CDR3. CDR3 sequence: CASSWGGHFEGNTIYF. CDR3 nucleotides: TGTGCCAGCAGCTGGGGGGGTCATTTTGAGGGAAACACCATATATTTT.

J is TRBJ2-5 and V is TRBV9; 9 nucleotides line up with TRBD1. The CDR3 consists of 14 residues. With 4 bases clipped from V and 5 bases from J, the junction kept 6 bases outside the gene matches. Germline V gene data show CDR1 as SGDLS and CDR2 as YYNGEE. CDR3 protein: CASSPRDRVETQYF. CDR3 in DNA: TGTGCCAGCAGCCCCCGGGACAGGGTGGAGACCCAGTACTTC.